This T cell receptor (beta chain) stems from a study of T cell responses to AZD1222 COVID-19 vaccine. Overall study results and limits: When two AZD1222 doses had been given, Spike-specific TCR breadth and depth rose. Clonal diversity was possibly underestimated, and the donors were mostly white British, with more females. Across the whole spike, CD4 TCRs peaked at regions 160-218 and 743-854. AZD1222 recipients seropositive at baseline numbered only six.

Produced via immunoSEQ multiplex PCR; TCRdb's table is partial and in-frame only. The table has 200,000 or so clones, 93% seen once. This CDR3 contains 16 residues. Germline values: CDR1 MDHEN, CDR2 SYDVKM. V was clipped by 4 bases and J by 4 bases, with 17 bases between them. Notes on this clone: Antigen specificity is unknown.

The sequence derives from an adult who received the AZD1222 COVID-19 vaccine. The input for sequencing was peripheral blood, taken 28 days after the second AZD1222 dose. V and J are TRBV28 and TRBJ1-5; D is undetermined. CDR3 residues: CASSSGSGLRNQPQHF. CDR3 in DNA: TGTGCCAGCAGTTCCGGTTCGGGGTTGAGGAATCAGCCCCAGCATTTT.